These T cell receptor beta chains were read from a single sample in a study of T-cell reconstitution after alpha-beta-depleted transplantation in children. TCRdb ran MiXCR on the PCR reads and lists one entry per CDR3 protein. This table holds hundreds of thousands of distinct CDR3 sequences, about 12% found once. The specimen comprised PBMCs, sampled before TCRalphabeta/CD19-depleted stem cell transplant. These receptors were collected from a girl aged 2-10 years with congenital amegakaryocytic thrombocytopenia, due to receive a stem cell transplant. Each CDR3 is given with its conserved first and last residue. Each record gives: clone size, D gene, V gene, J gene, CDR3 protein, CDR3 DNA. A D gene is named only where the DNA matches it firmly. Some rows mark clone size as missing; the rest say once, few, many or name a class of expanded clone.

>-|TRBD2|TRBV7-3|TRBJ2-1
CASSPQFWLAEGNEQFF
TGTGCCAGCAGCCCCCAATTTTGGCTAGCGGAAGGGAATGAGCAGTTCTTC
>few|-|TRBV9|TRBJ2-7
CASSVGGDTYEQYF
TGTGCCAGCAGCGTAGGTGGTGATACCTACGAGCAGTACTTC
>many|-|TRBV25-1|TRBJ2-1
CASSRISVVSYNEQFF
TGTGCCAGCAGTCGTATTAGCGTCGTCTCCTACAATGAGCAGTTCTTC
>few|-|TRBV5-1|TRBJ1-1
CASSAGDRPEAFF
TGCGCCAGCAGCGCGGGGGACCGTCCTGAAGCTTTCTTT
>few|-|TRBV7-9|TRBJ2-7
CASSLGVGAYEQYF
TGTGCCAGCAGCTTGGGCGTTGGGGCCTACGAGCAGTACTTC
>many|TRBD2|TRBV5-1|TRBJ2-1
CASSLGTSGYEQFF
TGCGCCAGCAGCTTGGGGACTAGCGGTTATGAGCAGTTCTTC
>many|-|TRBV20-1|TRBJ2-1
CSARDVRGNYNEQFF
TGCAGTGCTAGAGATGTCCGCGGGAACTACAATGAGCAGTTCTTC
>-|-|TRBV29-1|TRBJ1-2
CSVERVRGYGYTF
TGCAGCGTTGAGAGGGTACGGGGCTATGGCTACACCTTC
>many|-|TRBV20-1|TRBJ2-6
CWGANVLTF
TGCTGGGGGGCCAACGTCCTGACTTTC
>many|-|TRBV20-1|TRBJ2-1
CSAPLAGLTDNEQFF
TGCAGTGCTCCTTTGGCGGGATTAACAGACAATGAGCAGTTCTTC
>-|-|TRBV7-8|TRBJ1-2
CASSFYGGRDYGYTF
TGTGCCAGCAGCTTTTACGGGGGGCGCGACTATGGCTACACCTTC
>few|TRBD2|TRBV20-1|TRBJ2-1
CSAGLAEPRGEQFF
TGCAGTGCGGGACTAGCGGAGCCACGCGGTGAGCAGTTCTTC
>many|-|TRBV5-1|TRBJ2-1
CASSSPGASYNEHFF
TGCGCCAGCAGCTCCCCAGGGGCCTCCTACAATGAGCATTTCTTC
>many|-|TRBV10-3|TRBJ2-5
CAISEPGETQYF
TGTGCCATCAGTGAGCCAGGAGAGACCCAGTACTTC
>many|-|TRBV25-1|TRBJ1-6
CASSEGGSPLHF
TGTGCCAGCAGTGAGGGCGGTTCACCCCTCCACTTT
>-|TRBD1|TRBV18|TRBJ2-7
CASSPPFSPDRLDYEQYF
TGTGCCAGCTCACCACCATTTTCGCCGGACAGGTTAGACTACGAGCAGTACTTC
>-|TRBD2|TRBV5-1|TRBJ2-2
CASSPKSTLAGENTGELFF
TGCGCCAGCAGCCCCAAGTCCACACTAGCGGGAGAGAACACCGGGGAGCTGTTTTTT
>-|TRBD2|TRBV12-3/TRBV12-4|TRBJ2-1
CASSLWLAENNEQFF
TGTGCCAGCAGTTTGTGGCTAGCGGAAAACAATGAGCAGTTCTTC
>many|-|TRBV10-3|TRBJ2-7
CAIRKPSSYEQYF
TGTGCCATCAGAAAACCTAGCTCCTACGAGCAGTACTTC
>-|-|TRBV19|TRBJ2-1
CASNGQNRAEQFF
TGTGCCAGTAACGGGCAAAACAGGGCTGAGCAGTTCTTC
>-|-|TRBV7-9|TRBJ2-3
CASSLYGSRNTDTQYF
TGTGCCAGCAGCTTATACGGTAGCCGAAACACAGATACGCAGTATTTT
>once|TRBD1|TRBV5-5|TRBJ2-6
CASSLARGQGSGANVLTF
TGTGCCAGCAGCTTGGCCCGGGGACAGGGTTCTGGGGCCAACGTCCTGACTTTC
>-|TRBD1|TRBV11-2|TRBJ2-7
CASAGYRGPYEQYF
TGTGCCAGCGCCGGTTACAGGGGCCCCTACGAGCAGTACTTC
>many|-|TRBV7-8|TRBJ1-1
CASSLVRGEAFF
TGTGCCAGCAGCTTAGTGCGGGGTGAAGCTTTCTTT
>many|-|TRBV10-3|TRBJ2-3
CAIWFGTPGDTQYF
TGTGCCATCTGGTTTGGGACTCCGGGTGATACGCAGTATTTT